This is a list of T cell receptor beta chains from one sample in a study of T cells in Graves' hyperthyroidism and ophthalmopathy. TCRdb fed the multiplex PCR reads into MiXCR, producing one record per CDR3 protein. The repertoire holds about 210,000 distinct CDR3 sequences, with approximately 17% as singletons. Material: blood. Source of these receptors: a man aged 50 to 60 with Graves' hyperthyroidism. Each CDR3 is given with its conserved first and last residue. D genes are given only for firm matches. Clone size is given for some rows only: seen once, a few or many times, or a class if the clone is expanded.

v_gene,abundance,j_gene,d_gene,CDR3aa,CDR3nt
TRBV12-3/TRBV12-4,many,TRBJ2-5,-,CASSFLRGGEETQYF,TGTGCCAGCAGTTTTTTAAGGGGAGGAGAAGAGACCCAGTACTTC
TRBV7-8,-,TRBJ2-1,TRBD1,CASSPLRGPHNEQFF,TGTGCCAGCAGCCCCCTCAGGGGGCCCCACAATGAGCAGTTCTTC
TRBV18,-,TRBJ1-1,-,CASSFLDTDTEAFF,TGTGCCAGCTCATTTTTGGACACTGACACTGAAGCTTTCTTT
TRBV28,many,TRBJ2-7,TRBD1,CASSLGQGGSYEQYF,TGTGCCAGCAGTTTAGGACAGGGTGGGAGCTACGAGCAGTACTTC
TRBV4-1,many,TRBJ2-1,-,CASSQSGNNEQFF,TGCGCCAGCAGCCAATCAGGGAACAATGAGCAGTTCTTC
TRBV24-1,many,TRBJ2-3,-,CATSDPGLEGTDTQYF,TGTGCCACCAGTGACCCGGGACTGGAAGGCACAGATACGCAGTATTTT
TRBV7-8,few,TRBJ2-7,-,CASSPKPNYEQYF,TGTGCCAGCAGCCCCAAACCCAACTACGAGCAGTACTTC
TRBV7-2,few,TRBJ2-7,-,CASSLALKASAYEQYF,TGTGCCAGCAGCTTAGCGCTAAAAGCTTCGGCCTACGAGCAGTACTTC
TRBV5-1,many,TRBJ2-1,TRBD2,CASRRIAGGSYNEQFF,TGCGCCAGCAGACGTATAGCGGGGGGGTCCTACAATGAGCAGTTCTTC
TRBV3-1,-,TRBJ2-3,TRBD2,CASSQTGLAGTDTQYF,TGTGCCAGCAGCCAAACCGGACTAGCGGGCACAGATACGCAGTATTTT
TRBV4-1,-,TRBJ2-3,TRBD2,CASSRALAGETNTQYF,TGCGCCAGCAGCCGAGCACTAGCGGGGGAGACCAATACGCAGTATTTT
TRBV5-4,few,TRBJ1-1,TRBD1,CASSRDSRYEAFF,TGTGCCAGCAGCCGGGACAGCCGATATGAAGCTTTCTTT
TRBV29-1,few,TRBJ2-1,-,CSVYEGGVKFF,TGCAGCGTTTACGAGGGCGGTGTTAAGTTCTTC
TRBV6-2/TRBV6-3,many,TRBJ2-4,-,CASSSLYLRGNLAKNIQYF,TGTGCCAGCAGTTCGTTATACCTACGAGGAAATCTAGCCAAAAACATTCAGTACTTC
TRBV10-3,many,TRBJ2-3,-,CAIKADSVTDTQYF,TGTGCCATCAAGGCTGACAGCGTCACAGATACGCAGTATTTT
TRBV3-1,-,TRBJ1-5,-,CASSQGQDSNQPQHF,TGTGCCAGCAGCCAAGGACAGGATAGCAATCAGCCCCAGCATTTT
TRBV27,few,TRBJ1-1,-,CASSPAFMNTEAFF,TGTGCCAGCAGTCCCGCCTTCATGAACACTGAAGCTTTCTTT
TRBV3-1,few,TRBJ2-1,TRBD2,CASSQAGLAGNEQFF,TGTGCCAGCAGCCAAGCGGGTCTAGCGGGGAATGAGCAGTTCTTC
TRBV10-2,-,TRBJ1-3,-,CASSAGSGNTIYF,TGCGCCAGCAGTGCAGGGTCAGGAAACACCATATATTTT
TRBV11-3,many,TRBJ2-7,-,CASSLEQGQHEQYF,TGTGCCAGCAGCTTAGAACAGGGTCAACACGAGCAGTACTTC
TRBV10-3,few,TRBJ2-7,TRBD1,CAISETLGQGNEQYF,TGTGCCATCAGTGAAACCCTCGGACAGGGAAACGAGCAGTACTTC
TRBV10-3,-,TRBJ2-7,-,CAISDGSRSYEQYF,TGTGCCATCAGTGACGGCAGTCGGTCCTACGAGCAGTACTTC
TRBV18,few,TRBJ2-7,TRBD2,CASSPPGLAGLGEQYF,TGTGCCAGCTCACCACCCGGACTAGCGGGACTGGGGGAGCAGTACTTC
TRBV5-1,many,TRBJ1-1,-,CASSLLGVGTEAFF,TGCGCCAGCAGCTTATTGGGGGTCGGCACTGAAGCTTTCTTT
TRBV7-2,many,TRBJ1-5,-,CASSYAGQLNQPQHF,TGTGCCAGCAGCTACGCGGGACAACTCAATCAGCCCCAGCATTTT
TRBV5-1,many,TRBJ2-1,TRBD2,CASSLGGTSGNEQFF,TGCGCCAGCAGCTTGGGTGGGACTAGCGGCAATGAGCAGTTCTTC
TRBV3-1,-,TRBJ1-1,TRBD1,CASGGQGGTEAFF,TGTGCCAGCGGGGGACAGGGTGGCACTGAAGCTTTCTTT
TRBV20-1,many,TRBJ2-5,-,CSARRAQETQYF,TGCAGTGCTAGACGGGCCCAAGAGACCCAGTACTTC
TRBV20-1,many,TRBJ2-1,-,CSAILPGRDEQFF,TGCAGTGCCATATTGCCGGGTAGGGATGAGCAGTTCTTC
TRBV20-1,many,TRBJ2-7,-,CSAKPPGAKTGQYF,TGCAGTGCTAAACCCCCAGGGGCAAAAACGGGGCAGTACTTC
TRBV7-9,-,TRBJ2-3,-,CASSLAGLDTQYF,TGTGCCAGCAGCTTGGCGGGACTAGATACGCAGTATTTT
TRBV6-1,many,TRBJ2-7,-,CASSVATSLQYEQYF,TGTGCCAGCAGTGTGGCAACGAGTCTCCAATACGAGCAGTACTTC
TRBV11-2,many,TRBJ1-1,TRBD1,CASSLGRGRAMNTEAFF,TGTGCCAGCAGCTTAGGCAGGGGGCGCGCGATGAACACTGAAGCTTTCTTT
TRBV7-2,many,TRBJ1-5,-,CASSSHQGQPQHF,TGTGCCAGCAGCTCCCATCAGGGTCAGCCCCAGCATTTT
TRBV19,few,TRBJ2-1,TRBD2,CASSQAGGDTYNEQFF,TGTGCCAGTAGCCAGGCGGGGGGGGACACCTACAATGAGCAGTTCTTC
TRBV24-1,few,TRBJ2-1,-,CATSDRGRGAWDEQFF,TGTGCCACCAGTGATCGGGGCAGAGGAGCTTGGGATGAGCAGTTCTTC
TRBV3-1,once,TRBJ2-3,TRBD2,CASSQASGSGTDTQYF,TGTGCCAGCAGCCAAGCTAGCGGGAGTGGCACAGATACGCAGTATTTT
TRBV6-1,-,TRBJ2-5,-,CASLGYTQRGKETQYF,TGTGCCAGCTTGGGCTACACACAGCGAGGCAAAGAGACCCAGTACTTC